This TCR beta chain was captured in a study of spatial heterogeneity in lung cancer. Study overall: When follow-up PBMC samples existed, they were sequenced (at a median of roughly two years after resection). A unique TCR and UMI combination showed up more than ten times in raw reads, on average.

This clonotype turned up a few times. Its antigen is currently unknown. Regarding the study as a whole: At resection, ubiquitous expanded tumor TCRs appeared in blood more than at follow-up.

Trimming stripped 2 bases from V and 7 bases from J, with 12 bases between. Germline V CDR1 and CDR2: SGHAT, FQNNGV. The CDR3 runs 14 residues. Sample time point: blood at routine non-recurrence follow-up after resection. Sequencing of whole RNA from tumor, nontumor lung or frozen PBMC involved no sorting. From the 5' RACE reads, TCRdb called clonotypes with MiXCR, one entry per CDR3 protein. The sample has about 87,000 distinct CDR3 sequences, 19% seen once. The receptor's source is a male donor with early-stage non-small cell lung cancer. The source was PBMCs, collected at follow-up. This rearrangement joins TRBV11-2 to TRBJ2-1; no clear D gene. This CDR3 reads CASSLLVGRNEQFF. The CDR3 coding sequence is TGTGCCAGCAGCTTATTGGTAGGACGGAATGAGCAGTTCTTC.